These 29 T cell receptor beta chains share one sample of origin, sequenced in a study of blood T cell repertoires in COVID-19. Produced via immunoSEQ multiplex PCR; TCRdb's table is partial and in-frame only. The data show 140,000 to 150,000 clones, roughly 80% seen once. Sequenced input: PBMCs or T cells enriched from blood (not recorded which). These receptors came from a woman between 45 and 60 years old who had recovered from COVID-19.

The table lists this clone with a few counts. The rearrangement uses TRBV5-1 and TRBJ2-1, with TRBD2 identical over 7 bases. This CDR3 spans 12 amino acids. After removal of 2 bases from V and 9 bases from J, the junction contained 2 bases not matched to a gene. Germline loops: CDR1 SGHRS, CDR2 YFSETQ. CDR3: CASSFGTTEQFF. The CDR3, as DNA: TGCGCCAGCAGCTTCGGGACTACTGAGCAGTTCTTC.

V is TRBV5-3 and J is TRBJ1-5; TRBD1 might be the D (5 bases). TRBV5-3 is designated an ORF whose function remains uncertain. This CDR3 has 12 amino acids. Trimming took 10 bases from V and 2 from J, leaving 10 bases between them. In nucleotides, the CDR3 is TGTGCCCCCCAGGGCGGCAATCAGCCCCAGCATTTT. This translates into CAPQGGNQPQHF.

This chain uses TRBV7-9 with TRBJ1-1; D is uncertain. V dropped 1 base and J dropped 3 bases, with 12 bases sitting between them. In germline, CDR1 is SEHNR, CDR2 FQNEAQ (reference sequence). This CDR3 has 15 residues. In DNA form, the CDR3 reads TGTGCCAGCAGCTTAGGGAAGGGAGGCCACACTGAAGCTTTCTTT. Translating it yields CASSLGKGGHTEAFF.

The chain recombines TRBV7-5 with TRBJ2-3; TRBD1 reflects the table's D call only, with no check against the DNA. TRBV7-5 is reported as a pseudogene. There are 17 residues in the CDR3. CDR3: CVRSSSPDRVWTDTQYF. The DNA for the CDR3 is TGTGTCAGAAGCTCTAGTCCCGACAGGGTTTGGACAGATACGCAGTATTTT.

V gene TRBV7-2 combines with J gene TRBJ2-3; TRBD2 aligns across 12 bases. The V segment lost 8 bases and the J segment 5 bases; nucleotides outside the gene matches: 5. The germline gives CDR1 SGHTA, CDR2 FQGNSA. The length of the CDR3 is 14 residues. The CDR3 spells CASGLLAGGDTQYF. CDR3 DNA sequence: TGTGCCAGCGGATTACTAGCGGGGGGAGATACGCAGTATTTT.

This clone was recorded once. This chain connects TRBV30 to TRBJ1-6, with TRBD1 matching over 10 bases. The ends lost 3 bases at V and 6 bases at J; junction bases unmatched: 5. The CDR3 is made up of 15 amino acids. Per the germline V gene, CDR1 is GTSNPN and CDR2 is SVGIG (reference sequence). CDR3 in DNA: TGTGCCTGGAGCGGGACAGGGGCCTCTAATTCACCCCTCCACTTT. Its translation is CAWSGTGASNSPLHF. Complete variable domain (other parts from reference TRBV30 and TRBJ1-6): SQTIHQWPATLVQPVGSPLSLECTVEGTSNPNLYWYRQAAGRGLQLLFYSVGIGQISSEVPQNLSASRPQDRQFILSSKKLLLSDSGFYLCAWSGTGASNSPLHFGNGTRLTVT.

The chain has TRBV6-5 and TRBJ1-2; weak D call: TRBD1 (6 bases). The CDR3 sequence is 13 residues long. Looked up from germline, CDR1 is MNHEY and CDR2 is SVGAGI. Trimming removed 2 bases at V and 8 bases at J, with 12 bases between. The CDR3, as DNA: TGTGCCAGCAGTTACGCACAGGGCGGCGGCTACACCTTC. It is translated as CASSYAQGGGYTF.

This sequence joins TRBV7-2 and TRBJ2-5; a possible D gene is TRBD2 (5 bases). V was shortened by 8 bases and J by 2 bases, with 12 bases between the two germline ends. This CDR3 contains 13 residues. Germline values: CDR1 SGHTA, CDR2 FQGNSA. The CDR3 region is CASRLASQETQYF. Written as DNA, the CDR3 is TGTGCCAGCCGGCTAGCCTCACAAGAGACCCAGTACTTC. Together with reference TRBV7-2 and TRBJ2-5, the CDR3 gives the full variable domain: GAGVSQSPSNKVTEKGKDVELRCDPISGHTALYWYRQSLGQGLEFLIYFQGNSAPDKSGLPSDRFSAERTGGSVSTLTIQRTQQEDSAVYLCASRLASQETQYFGPGTRLLVL.

There are a few counts of this clone. The chain couples TRBV7-9 to TRBJ2-5; TRBD2 aligns across 12 bases. This CDR3 has 19 residues. Germline CDR1 reads SEHNR; CDR2 reads FQNEAQ (reference sequence). The ends lost 0 bases at V and 3 bases at J; junction bases unmatched: 11. This CDR3 is CASSLARLAGGRIEETQYF. The CDR3 DNA follows: TGTGCCAGCAGCTTAGCGCGGCTAGCGGGGGGGAGGATTGAAGAGACCCAGTACTTC.

The chain combines TRBV10-3 with TRBJ2-4; 8 nucleotides match TRBD1. The ends lost 1 base at V and 13 bases at J; junction bases unmatched: 9. The CDR3 is 14 amino acids. The germline V gene encodes CDR1 ENHRY and CDR2 SYGVKD. The CDR3 spells CAISEFGQGSWQYF. The DNA of the CDR3 is TGTGCCATCAGTGAGTTTGGACAGGGCAGTTGGCAGTACTTC.

The chain is built from TRBV19 and TRBJ1-2; no clear D. The V gene lost 1 base and the J gene lost 5 bases, with 11 bases spanning the gap. From germline, CDR1 is LNHDA and CDR2 SQIVND (reference sequence). The CDR3 spans 14 residues. The CDR3 is CASSIGPAFYGYTF. CDR3 DNA sequence: TGTGCCAGTAGTATAGGGCCCGCCTTTTATGGCTACACCTTC.

The sample holds one count of this clone. The gene calls are TRBV18 and TRBJ1-2; maybe TRBD1 (5 bases). CDR1 is KGHSH and CDR2 is LQKENI in the germline V gene. The CDR3 has 13 amino acids. V was trimmed by 10 bases and J by 4 bases, leaving 16 bases between them. CDR3 coding DNA: TGTGCCACGAAAGGGGCGCTGACCTATGGCTACACCTTC. Its protein product is CATKGALTYGYTF. Complete variable domain (other parts from reference TRBV18 and TRBJ1-2): NAGVMQNPRHLVRRRGQEARLRCSPMKGHSHVYWYRQLPEEGLKFMVYLQKENIIDESGMPKERFSAEFPKEGPSILRIQQVVRGDSAAYFCATKGALTYGYTFGSGTRLTVV.

V gene TRBV5-6 combines with J gene TRBJ2-7; possible D gene TRBD2, 5 bases. The ends were cut back, 0 bases at V and 3 bases at J, with 7 bases in the middle. There are 13 residues in the CDR3. Germline assignment: CDR1 SGHDT and CDR2 YYEEEE. As DNA, the CDR3 is TGTGCCAGCAGCTTGGTGGAGGTCTACGAGCAGTACTTC. Translating gives CASSLVEVYEQYF.

CDR3 sequence reads: CASSSQRDRGRYGYTF. CDR3 coding DNA: TGTGCCAGCAGTTCCCAAAGGGACAGGGGACGCTATGGCTACACCTTC. The chain uses TRBV28 and TRBJ1-2; TRBD1 matches 10 bases. The CDR3 extends over 16 amino acids. The V segment lost 4 bases and the J segment 4 bases; nucleotides outside the gene matches: 9. CDR1 is MDHEN, CDR2 SYDVKM, per germline.

V and J are TRBV7-9 and TRBJ1-1, with D perhaps TRBD1 (5 bases). Trimming cost V 5 bases and J 1 base, with 11 bases left between them. The germline V gene encodes CDR1 SEHNR and CDR2 FQNEAQ (reference sequence). The CDR3 spans 14 residues. The CDR3 region has the DNA TGTGCCAGCAGCCTCCCGACAGAGAACACTGAAGCTTTCTTT. This translates into CASSLPTENTEAFF. Supplemented by reference TRBV7-9 and TRBJ1-1, the full variable domain reads DTGVSQNPRHKITKRGQNVTFRCDPISEHNRLYWYRQTLGQGPEFLTYFQNEAQLEKSRLLSDRFSAERPKGSFSTLEIQRTEQGDSAMYLCASSLPTENTEAFFGQGTRLTVV.

This chain uses TRBV28 with TRBJ2-7, with D possibly being TRBD1 (6 bases). The CDR3 sequence is 17 residues long. The germline V gene encodes CDR1 MDHEN and CDR2 SYDVKM. V lost 3 bases to trimming and J lost 0 bases, with 18 bases between them. The CDR3, as DNA: TGTGCCAGCAGTTTTCGTCAGGGGAATTTAAACTCCTACGAGCAGTACTTC. This encodes CASSFRQGNLNSYEQYF.

The chain couples TRBV29-1 to TRBJ2-7; perhaps TRBD2 as D (7 bases). The V gene's germline CDR1 is SQVTM and CDR2 ANQGSEA. Trimming took 7 bases from V and 3 from J, leaving 13 bases between them. There are 12 residues in the CDR3. This CDR3 reads CSAGEGVYEQYF. Written as DNA, the CDR3 is TGCAGCGCCGGGGAGGGGGTCTACGAGCAGTACTTC.

The chain couples TRBV5-1 to TRBJ2-3; weak D call: TRBD1 (6 bases). V lost 5 bases and J lost 5, with 15 bases in between. CDR3 length: 14 residues. Germline V gives CDR1 SGHRS, CDR2 YFSETQ. The CDR3 DNA reads as TGCGCCAGCAGTCCTCTGCCAGGGGTAGATACGCAGTATTTT. Translated: CASSPLPGVDTQYF.

Here the CDR3 DNA reads TGTGCCAGCAGCCAAGTCGGACAGGGCACTGAAGCTTTCTTT. It specifies CASSQVGQGTEAFF. This rearrangement joins TRBV3-1 (or the pseudogene TRBV3-2) to TRBJ1-1; 8 bases line up with TRBD1. The germline V gene encodes CDR1 LGHDT and CDR2 YNNKEL (reference sequence). This CDR3 is 14 amino acids long. V was pared by 1 base and J by 4 bases, with 2 bases of the junction left unmatched.

The V gene is TRBV6-5, the J gene TRBJ1-1; 8 bases agree with TRBD1. The CDR3 covers 13 residues. The V and J ends lost 10 bases and 9 bases, in that order; junction bases with no gene match: 13. Germline CDR1 is MNHEY and CDR2 is SVGAGI. CDR3 sequence (DNA): TGTGCCACTTGGACAGGGTACTCCTATAAAGCTTTCTTT. Translating it yields CATWTGYSYKAFF.

This rearrangement joins TRBV2 to TRBJ1-5, with a weak D call TRBD1 (6 bases). This CDR3 has 14 amino acids. V was clipped by 10 bases and J by 2 bases, with 15 bases between them. The germline V gene encodes CDR1 SNHLY and CDR2 FYNNEI. Here the CDR3 reads CATQQGTGNQPQHF. CDR3 nucleotides: TGTGCCACTCAACAGGGTACTGGCAATCAGCCCCAGCATTTT. Drawing the rest from reference TRBV2 and TRBJ1-5, the complete variable domain is EPEVTQTPSHQVTQMGQEVILRCVPISNHLYFYWYRQILGQKVEFLVSFYNNEISEKSEIFDDQFSVERPDGSNFTLKIRSTKLEDSAMYFCATQQGTGNQPQHFGDGTRLSIL.

DNA for the CDR3: TGTGCCAGCAGTTTTACACAGAACTATGGCTACACCTTC. This gives the protein CASSFTQNYGYTF. The chain joins TRBV28 to TRBJ1-2; D is undetermined. The germline V gene encodes CDR1 MDHEN and CDR2 SYDVKM. CDR3 size: 13 residues. V shed 3 bases and J shed 2 bases, with 7 bases lying between them.

The chain employs TRBV7-2 and TRBJ1-5; no firm D call. Looked up from germline, CDR1 is SGHTA and CDR2 is FQGNSA. The CDR3 sequence is 14 residues long. V dropped 5 bases and J dropped 0 bases, with 8 bases sitting between them. CDR3 loop: CASSTYYSNQPQHF. Here the CDR3 DNA reads TGTGCCAGCAGCACCTATTATAGCAATCAGCCCCAGCATTTT. The full variable domain, in which reference TRBV7-2 and TRBJ1-5 provide the parts outside the CDR3, is GAGVSQSPSNKVTEKGKDVELRCDPISGHTALYWYRQSLGQGLEFLIYFQGNSAPDKSGLPSDRFSAERTGGSVSTLTIQRTQQEDSAVYLCASSTYYSNQPQHFGDGTRLSIL.

The rearrangement uses TRBV11-3 and TRBJ2-3, with D perhaps matching TRBD1 (5 bases). V lost 5 bases to trimming and J lost 2 bases, with 11 bases between them. Per germline, CDR1 SGHNT and CDR2 YENEEA. The CDR3 extends over 14 amino acids. DNA for the CDR3: TGTGCCAGCAGCCCCTCGACAGTCACAGATACGCAGTATTTT. This gives the protein CASSPSTVTDTQYF.

The chain combines TRBV4-1 with TRBJ2-1, with 7 bases matching TRBD2. The CDR3 is 18 residues long. Germline CDR1 is MGHRA and CDR2 is YSYEKL. With 5 bases clipped from V and 4 bases from J, the junction kept 17 bases outside the gene matches. The CDR3 is CASSSGLQRGRRYNEQFF. The DNA of the CDR3 is TGCGCCAGCAGCTCCGGTCTACAGCGGGGAAGACGGTACAATGAGCAGTTCTTC.

The V call is TRBV5-1, the J call TRBJ2-5; D perhaps matches TRBD1 (7 bases). Germline CDR1 is SGHRS and CDR2 is YFSETQ. Trimming pared 0 bases from V and 4 bases from J, leaving 13 bases between. The CDR3 consists of 15 residues. The CDR3 DNA sequence: TGCGCCAGCAGCTTGGGACAGGGAGGTGGAGAGACCCAGTACTTC. This translates into CASSLGQGGGETQYF.

This chain joins TRBV28 and TRBJ1-2; a possible D gene is TRBD1 (5 bases). Germline CDR1 is MDHEN and CDR2 is SYDVKM. The CDR3 is 13 residues long. V shed 5 bases and J shed 4 bases, with 11 bases lying between them. CDR3 protein: CASSGAPLYGYTF. The CDR3 nucleotides read TGTGCCAGCAGTGGGGCCCCTCTCTATGGCTACACCTTC.

This clone was recorded a few times. In nucleotides, the CDR3 is TGTGCCAGTAGTATAGTGAGAGCCGGGACAGGCGGTGGCTACACCTTC. Encoded protein: CASSIVRAGTGGGYTF. This chain links TRBV19 with TRBJ1-2; 8 bases agree with TRBD1. Losses at the gene ends were 1 base for V and 7 bases for J; bases not matched to a gene: 11. This CDR3 has 16 amino acids. Germline V CDR1 and CDR2: LNHDA, SQIVND (reference sequence). Supplemented by reference TRBV19 and TRBJ1-2, the full variable domain reads DGGITQSPKYLFRKEGQNVTLSCEQNLNHDAMYWYRQDPGQGLRLIYYSQIVNDFQKGDIAEGYSVSREKKESFPLTVTSAQKNPTAFYLCASSIVRAGTGGGYTFGSGTRLTVV.

The rearrangement links TRBV7-9 to TRBJ1-5; 7 nucleotides align to TRBD1. The CDR3 has 13 amino acids. The germline CDR1 and CDR2 sequences are SEHNR and FQNEAQ (reference sequence). V gave up 5 bases and J gave up 5 bases; unmatched junction bases: 3. Written as DNA, the CDR3 is TGTGCCAGCAGCCGCGACAGGGATCAGCCCCAGCATTTT. It codes for CASSRDRDQPQHF.